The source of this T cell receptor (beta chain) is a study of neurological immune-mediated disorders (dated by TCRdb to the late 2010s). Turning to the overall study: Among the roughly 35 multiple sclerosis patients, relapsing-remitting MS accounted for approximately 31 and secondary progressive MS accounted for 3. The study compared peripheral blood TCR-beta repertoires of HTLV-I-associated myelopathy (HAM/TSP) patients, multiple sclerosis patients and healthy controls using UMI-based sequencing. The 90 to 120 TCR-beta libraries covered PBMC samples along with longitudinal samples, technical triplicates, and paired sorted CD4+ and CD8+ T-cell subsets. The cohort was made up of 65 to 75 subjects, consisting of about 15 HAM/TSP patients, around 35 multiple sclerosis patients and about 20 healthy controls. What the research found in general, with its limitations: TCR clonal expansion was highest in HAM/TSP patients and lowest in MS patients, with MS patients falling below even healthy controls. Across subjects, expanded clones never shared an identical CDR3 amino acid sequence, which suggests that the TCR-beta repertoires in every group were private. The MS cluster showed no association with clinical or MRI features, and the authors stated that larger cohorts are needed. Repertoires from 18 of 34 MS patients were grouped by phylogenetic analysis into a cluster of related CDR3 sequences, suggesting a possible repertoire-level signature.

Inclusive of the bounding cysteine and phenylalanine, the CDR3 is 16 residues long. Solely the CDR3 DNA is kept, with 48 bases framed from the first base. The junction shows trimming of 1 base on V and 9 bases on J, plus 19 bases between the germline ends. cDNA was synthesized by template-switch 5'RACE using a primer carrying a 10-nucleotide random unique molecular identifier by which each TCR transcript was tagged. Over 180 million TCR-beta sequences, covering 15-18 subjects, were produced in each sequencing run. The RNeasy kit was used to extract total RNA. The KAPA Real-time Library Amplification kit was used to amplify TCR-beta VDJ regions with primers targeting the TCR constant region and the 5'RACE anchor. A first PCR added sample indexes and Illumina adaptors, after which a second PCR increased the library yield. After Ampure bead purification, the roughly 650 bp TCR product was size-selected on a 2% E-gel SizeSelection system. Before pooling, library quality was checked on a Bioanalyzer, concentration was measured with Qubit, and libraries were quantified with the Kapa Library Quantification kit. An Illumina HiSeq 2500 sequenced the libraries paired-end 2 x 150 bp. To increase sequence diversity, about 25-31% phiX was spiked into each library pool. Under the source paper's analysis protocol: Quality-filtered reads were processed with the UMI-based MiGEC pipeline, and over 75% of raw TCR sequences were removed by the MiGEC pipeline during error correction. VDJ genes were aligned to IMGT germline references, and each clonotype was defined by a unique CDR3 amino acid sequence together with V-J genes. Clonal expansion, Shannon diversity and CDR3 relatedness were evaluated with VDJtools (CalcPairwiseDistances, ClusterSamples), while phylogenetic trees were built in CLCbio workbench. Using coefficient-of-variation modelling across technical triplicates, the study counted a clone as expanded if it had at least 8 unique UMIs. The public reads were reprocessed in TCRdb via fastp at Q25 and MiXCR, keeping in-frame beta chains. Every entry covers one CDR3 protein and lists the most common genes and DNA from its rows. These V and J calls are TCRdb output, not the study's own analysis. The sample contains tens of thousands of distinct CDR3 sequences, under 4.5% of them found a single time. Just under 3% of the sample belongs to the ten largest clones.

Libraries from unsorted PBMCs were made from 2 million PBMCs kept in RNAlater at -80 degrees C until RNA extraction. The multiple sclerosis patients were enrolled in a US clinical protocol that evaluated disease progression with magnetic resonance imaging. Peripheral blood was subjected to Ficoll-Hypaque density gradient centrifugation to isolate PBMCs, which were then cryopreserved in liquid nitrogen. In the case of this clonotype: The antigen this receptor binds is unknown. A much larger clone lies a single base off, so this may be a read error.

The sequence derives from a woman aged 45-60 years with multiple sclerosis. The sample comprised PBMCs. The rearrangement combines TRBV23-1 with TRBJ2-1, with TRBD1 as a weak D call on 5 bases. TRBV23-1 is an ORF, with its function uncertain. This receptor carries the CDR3 CASSQCEVKGLSEQFF. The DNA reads TGCGCCAGCAGTCAATGCGAAGTAAAGGGGTTGAGTGAGCAGTTCTTC.